The clone carrying this T cell receptor beta chain occurred once. The sample originates from a study of blood T cell repertoires in COVID-19. Study information: The samples span acute and convalescent COVID-19 from the United States, Italy and Spain. Sample material is recorded as cDNA or gDNA derived from T cells, B-cell-depleted T cells, or PBMCs.

The V end was cut by 1 base, the J end by 3 bases, with 12 bases between. The CDR3 is 16 amino acids. Germline V gene sequence: CDR1 LNHDA, CDR2 SQIVND (reference sequence). Study processing details: Reference gene primer amplification gave nucleated cell count estimates. Using immunoSEQ multiplex PCR, the repertoire was profiled, and TCRdb retains in-frame clones only, with some absent. V and J calls plus clone size are reproduced from that table; the DNA served to infer D and trimming. This repertoire shows hundreds of thousands of clones, approximately 86% found once; its top ten account for about 1.9%.

This TCR derives from a woman aged 25 to 39 who had recovered from COVID-19. The genes are TRBV19 and TRBJ1-4; D might be TRBD1 (5 bases). The sample was peripheral blood. The CDR3 DNA reads TGTGCCAGTAGTATAGGAGGAGGGGCGCCTAATGAAAAACTGTTTTTT. Residues: CASSIGGGAPNEKLFF.